What follows are 27 T cell receptor beta chains derived from one specimen sequenced in a study of T-cell reconstitution after alpha-beta-depleted transplantation in children (dated by TCRdb to 2016 to 2017). Reading the label with the study, this specimen's treatment or condition is: allogeneic hematopoietic cell transplantation with graft depleted of TCRalphabeta T cells and CD19 B cells. The library relied on PCR. Sequenced using an Illumina HiSeq 2500. TCR libraries were prepared with molecular barcoding, using unique molecular identifiers to normalize TCRbeta repertoire quantification. TCRdb ran its own pipeline on the public reads, namely fastp trimming at Q25 and MiXCR clone calling, and kept in-frame beta chains. Rows matching on CDR3 protein sequence are summarized as one entry with the most common DNA and genes. The sample data list just over 950,000 distinct CDR3 sequences, and around 30% of these were observed just once. Together, the top ten hold 28% of the sample.

The material sequenced was PBMCs, mostly from graft donor cells, taken 360 days after TCRalphabeta/CD19-depleted stem cell transplant. The source is a boy in the first two years of life who had a stem cell transplant for SCID, so the T cells may come from the graft donor.

The chain combines TRBV6-2 or TRBV6-3 with TRBJ1-1, with D maybe TRBD1 (5 bases). The ends were cut back, 6 bases at V and 0 bases at J, with 14 bases in the middle. Germline V gene lookup returns CDR1 MNHEY and CDR2 SVGEGT. The length of the CDR3 is 15 residues. The CDR3 DNA sequence: TGTGCCAGCAGCCCCAGGGCCATACTGAACACTGAAGCTTTCTTT. This translates into CASSPRAILNTEAFF.

This clonotype was found a few times. This chain connects TRBV3-1 to TRBJ1-6; D might be TRBD1 (6 bases). This CDR3 spans 13 amino acids. Germline lookup yields CDR1 LGHDT and CDR2 YNNKEL (reference sequence). V was shortened by 4 bases and J by 16 bases, with 17 bases between the two germline ends. The CDR3 DNA reads as TGTGCCAGCAGCCTTGGACAGACCCAGGCTCTCCACTTT. Amino acids: CASSLGQTQALHF.

The rearrangement joins TRBV4-3 to TRBJ1-1; the D is unclear. CDR1 and CDR2 from the germline V gene are LGHNA and YSLEER. The CDR3 is 14 amino acids. V dropped 4 bases and J dropped 5 bases, with 14 bases sitting between them. The CDR3 bases are TGCGCCAGCAGCCGTAGGGCCGGGGAGACTGAAGCTTTCTTT. Amino acids: CASSRRAGETEAFF.

The V call is TRBV6-5, the J call TRBJ2-7; 7 bases match TRBD1. The CDR3 length is 15 residues. Germline V gene lookup returns CDR1 MNHEY and CDR2 SVGAGI. V lost 5 bases and J lost 5; bases outside the gene matches: 12. In nucleotides, the CDR3 is TGTGCCAGCAGTACTCGGGACAGTTTCATCCACGAGCAGTACTTC. Translating it yields CASSTRDSFIHEQYF.

The rearrangement joins TRBV6-1 to TRBJ2-7; possibly TRBD1 or TRBD2 for D (5 bases each). Germline assignment: CDR1 MNHNS and CDR2 SASEGT. This CDR3 spans 15 amino acids. The germline V and J ends were trimmed by 6 bases and 5 bases, with 20 bases remaining between them. The CDR3: CASRKTGTTPNEQYF. For the CDR3, the DNA is TGTGCCAGCAGAAAGACCGGGACGACCCCAAACGAGCAGTACTTC.

V usage is TRBV27 and J usage is TRBJ2-6, with TRBD1 matching 10 bases. Germline CDR1 MNHEY, CDR2 SMNVEV (reference sequence). CDR3 length: 18 amino acids. V dropped 5 bases and J dropped 0; count of bases not matched to a gene: 7. DNA of the CDR3: TGTGCCAGCAGTATTCGACAGGGGGCCGACTCTGGGGCCAACGTCCTGACTTTC. As protein: CASSIRQGADSGANVLTF.

The chain carries TRBV15 and TRBJ2-2; tentative D call: TRBD1 (6 bases). V was clipped by 2 bases and J by 1 base, with 11 bases between them. The CDR3 contains 16 residues. Germline loops: CDR1 LNHNV, CDR2 YYDKDF (reference sequence). CDR3 DNA: TGTGCCACCAGCAGACCCGGGACACAGAACACCGGGGAGCTGTTTTTT. Protein product: CATSRPGTQNTGELFF.

The V gene is TRBV5-5, the J gene TRBJ2-1; maybe TRBD1 (5 bases). In germline, CDR1 is SGHKS, CDR2 YYEKEE (reference sequence). The length of the CDR3 is 15 residues. With 6 bases removed from V and 9 bases from J, the gap between germline ends came to 22 bases. Here the CDR3 reads CASTIDSAQFTEQFF. In nucleotides, the CDR3 is TGTGCCAGCACCATAGACAGTGCCCAGTTTACTGAGCAGTTCTTC.

This clonotype was recorded a few times. The rearrangement uses TRBV15 and TRBJ2-7; TRBD1 is a possible D gene (5 bases). Germline CDR1 is LNHNV and CDR2 is YYDKDF (reference sequence). CDR3 size: 13 residues. V dropped 0 bases and J dropped 7 bases, with 10 bases sitting between them. Here the CDR3 DNA reads TGTGCCACCAGCAGAGACAGGGTGCGGGAGCAGTACTTC. Protein: CATSRDRVREQYF.

This clonotype appeared a few times. This sequence joins TRBV3-1 and TRBJ2-5; 10 positions agree with TRBD2. The CDR3 loop spans 16 amino acids. Germline V gene data show CDR1 as LGHDT and CDR2 as YNNKEL (reference sequence). J lost 0 bases, V lost 2 bases, and 3 bases had no gene match. This CDR3 is CASSQSGGVYQETQYF. For the CDR3, the DNA is TGTGCCAGCAGCCAAAGCGGGGGGGTGTACCAAGAGACCCAGTACTTC.

This clonotype was recorded a few times. The rearrangement uses TRBV20-1 and TRBJ2-3; 10 bases are shared with TRBD1. J was trimmed by 6 bases and V by 5 bases; bases with no gene match: 14. Germline V gene sequence: CDR1 DFQATT, CDR2 SNEGSKA (reference sequence). This CDR3 is 16 amino acids long. The CDR3 spells CSASAGTGEGWDTQYF. CDR3 nucleotides: TGCAGTGCTTCCGCCGGGACAGGGGAAGGGTGGGATACGCAGTATTTT.

This clonotype has a handful of counts. This chain joins TRBV29-1 and TRBJ2-1; TRBD1 matches at 7 bases. The germline CDR1 and CDR2 sequences are SQVTM and ANQGSEA. There are 12 residues in the CDR3. J gave up 6 bases and V 7 bases, and 6 bases lay outside the gene matches. CDR3 amino acids: CSARTGPNEQFF. The CDR3 nucleotides are TGCAGCGCCCGGACAGGCCCCAATGAGCAGTTCTTC.

The V call is TRBV18, the J call TRBJ2-1; TRBD2 agrees at 8 bases. Trimming at V came to 2 bases and at J to 3 bases, leaving 9 bases not matched to a gene. CDR3 size: 17 residues. The germline V gene encodes CDR1 KGHSH and CDR2 LQKENI. The CDR3 region is CASSPAWTSRDYNEQFF. In nucleotides, the CDR3 is TGTGCCAGCTCACCAGCATGGACTAGCAGGGACTACAATGAGCAGTTCTTC.

The V call is TRBV7-2, the J call TRBJ2-7; D tentatively fits TRBD1 or TRBD2 (5 bases each). In germline, CDR1 is SGHTA, CDR2 FQGNSA. V shed 1 base and J shed 4 bases, with 20 bases lying between them. This CDR3 comprises 17 residues. The DNA for the CDR3 is TGTGCCAGCAGCTTAGGAGGGGTCTCTATGGGGTTTTACGAGCAGTACTTC. It is translated as CASSLGGVSMGFYEQYF.

The V call is TRBV5-1, the J call TRBJ2-3, with a weak D call TRBD2 (5 bases). Trimming cost V 4 bases and J 0 bases, with 12 bases left between them. From germline, CDR1 is SGHRS and CDR2 YFSETQ. The CDR3 runs to 15 residues. CDR3 coding DNA: TGCGCCAGCAGCCCGCTGACTACTAGCACAGATACGCAGTATTTT. Translation: CASSPLTTSTDTQYF.

This clonotype was seen repeatedly, ten times or more. The chain has TRBV12-3 or TRBV12-4 and TRBJ2-1; D is ambiguous. Trimming shortened V by 7 bases and J by 7 bases, and 11 bases separated the two germline ends. This CDR3 comprises 12 residues. The CDR3 region is CASTLKANEQFF. CDR3 DNA sequence: TGTGCCAGCACCTTAAAGGCAAATGAGCAGTTCTTC.

This chain's CDR3 is CASSQIAGGTYNEQFF. DNA of the CDR3: TGTGCCAGCAGCCAAATAGCGGGGGGCACCTACAATGAGCAGTTCTTC. The chain employs TRBV4-2 and TRBJ2-1; 10 positions match TRBD2. With 2 bases clipped from V and 2 bases from J, the junction kept 3 bases outside the gene matches. Germline V lookup: CDR1 LGHNA, CDR2 YNFKEQ. CDR3 length: 16 amino acids.

In its sample, this clonotype was seen many times. J is TRBJ2-3 and V is TRBV9; D call uncertain. V gave up 1 base and J gave up 4 bases, with 4 bases separating them. This CDR3 contains 12 residues. Germline loops: CDR1 SGDLS, CDR2 YYNGEE. The CDR3 loop reads CASSVRADTQYF. The CDR3 DNA is TGTGCCAGCAGCGTACGGGCAGATACGCAGTATTTT.

This clonotype has a handful of counts. The chain has TRBV5-1 and TRBJ2-3, with TRBD1 matching 9 bases. The germline V gene encodes CDR1 SGHRS and CDR2 YFSETQ. The junction had 8 bases not matched to a gene; V was cut back by 4 bases and J by 2 bases. The CDR3 is made up of 16 amino acids. Here the CDR3 DNA reads TGCGCCAGCAGCCCGGGACAGGGACGGTTCACAGATACGCAGTATTTT. Its translation: CASSPGQGRFTDTQYF.

The chain employs TRBV10-3 and TRBJ2-3; perhaps TRBD2 as D (5 bases). The CDR3 loop spans 14 amino acids. The germline CDR1 and CDR2 sequences are ENHRY and SYGVKD. Trimming pared 10 bases from V and 0 bases from J, leaving 14 bases between. CDR3 in DNA: TGTGCCACCTCTAGCTCCCTTAGCACAGATACGCAGTATTTT. The encoded protein is CATSSSLSTDTQYF.

The V and J genes are TRBV3-1 and TRBJ1-1, with D unresolved. The CDR3 is 14 amino acids. Germline CDR1 and CDR2: LGHDT and YNNKEL (reference sequence). Trimming took off 0 bases at V and 3 bases at J, with 8 bases between the two ends. The CDR3 bases are TGTGCCAGCAGCCAAGACGCAGCCTACACTGAAGCTTTCTTT. Residues: CASSQDAAYTEAFF.

Here the CDR3 reads CASSLAQGGKYEQYF. The CDR3, as DNA: TGTGCCAGCAGCTTAGCGCAGGGGGGGAAGTACGAGCAGTACTTC. The chain carries TRBV7-9 and TRBJ2-7, with D tentatively TRBD1 or TRBD2 (7 bases each). Trimming pared 0 bases from V and 4 bases from J, leaving 13 bases between. Germline-derived CDR1 and CDR2 are SEHNR and FQNEAQ (reference sequence). CDR3 size: 15 residues.

This sequence joins TRBV15 and TRBJ2-2; the D gene could be TRBD1 or TRBD2 (5 bases each). There are 16 residues in the CDR3. The V end was cut by 2 bases, the J end by 4 bases, with 14 bases between. The germline V gene encodes CDR1 LNHNV and CDR2 YYDKDF (reference sequence). The CDR3 DNA follows: TGTGCCACCAGCAGAAGTCCGGGACCTCCCACCGGGGAGCTGTTTTTT. Protein: CATSRSPGPPTGELFF.

The rearrangement uses TRBV27 and TRBJ2-1, with 11 bases that match TRBD2. Trimming removed 8 bases from V and 14 bases from J; junction bases left unmatched: 11. Germline values: CDR1 MNHEY, CDR2 SMNVEV (reference sequence). There are 13 residues in the CDR3. CDR3 nucleotides: TGTGCCAGCCGACTACTAGCGGGAGTGGTTGAGTTCTTC. Protein product: CASRLLAGVVEFF.

This clonotype was observed a handful of times. The V gene is TRBV20-1, the J gene TRBJ1-1; D uncertain. The germline V and J ends were trimmed by 4 bases and 0 bases, with 12 bases remaining between them. CDR3 length: 14 amino acids. CDR1 and CDR2 (germline): DFQATT, SNEGSKA (reference sequence). CDR3 sequence (DNA): TGCAGTGCTAAGATAACACCATTGAACACTGAAGCTTTCTTT. Encoded protein: CSAKITPLNTEAFF.

This chain links TRBV23-1 with TRBJ1-5; D gene uncertain. TRBV23-1 is an open reading frame, and its role is uncertain. The CDR3 contains 18 residues. V was pared by 0 bases and J by 4 bases, with 19 bases between. Here the CDR3 reads CASSQSAPSGRGNQPQHF. The CDR3 DNA is TGCGCCAGCAGTCAATCGGCCCCCAGCGGGCGAGGAAATCAGCCCCAGCATTTT.

V gene TRBV14 combines with J gene TRBJ2-1; 12 bases match TRBD2. CDR3 length: 16 amino acids. Trimming removed 4 bases from V and 2 bases from J; junction bases left unmatched: 3. Germline CDR1 and CDR2: SGHDN and FVKESK. CDR3: CASSRRLAGAYNEQFF. CDR3 DNA: TGTGCCAGCAGCCGAAGACTAGCGGGGGCCTACAATGAGCAGTTCTTC.